The 24 T cell receptor beta chains given below trace back to one sample, sequenced in a study of T cell repertoires in cytomegalovirus infection. TCRdb itself ran the reads through MiXCR, one entry per CDR3 protein. Among roughly 990,000 distinct CDR3 sequences listed, roughly 31% were seen once. Their specific antigens are unknown. The sample was cultured CD8+ T cells from PBMCs, taken from culture after CMV antigen stimulation. All receptors come from a human donor in good health (CMV status not recorded). Some clones in this sample may be carry-over from other donors' samples.

CDR3 in amino acids: CASSQEVRSDYGYTF. The CDR3 DNA sequence: TGCGCCAGCAGCCAAGAAGTCAGGTCCGACTATGGCTACACCTTC. The rearrangement links TRBV4-1 to TRBJ1-2; D is uncertain. V lost 0 bases, J lost 3 bases, and 11 bases lay in between. This CDR3 comprises 15 residues. Per the germline V gene, CDR1 is MGHRA and CDR2 is YSYEKL.

This clonotype was seen a few times. The rearrangement joins TRBV5-8 to TRBJ2-3; no reliable D call. The V end was cut by 4 bases, the J end by 5 bases, with 8 bases between. Germline V CDR1 and CDR2: SGHTS, YDEGEE. CDR3 size: 12 residues. The DNA for the CDR3 is TGTGCCAGCAGCGTTAGGCTAGATACGCAGTATTTT. This gives the protein CASSVRLDTQYF.

The J gene is TRBJ1-4, the V gene TRBV7-2; unclear D gene. V was pared by 4 bases and J by 8 bases, with 8 bases between. Germline values: CDR1 SGHTA, CDR2 FQGNSA. The CDR3 loop spans 12 amino acids. In nucleotides, the CDR3 is TGTGCCAGCAGCTCCTCGAGGGAAAAACTGTTTTTT. Its translation: CASSSSREKLFF.

This clonotype was seen ten or more times. The J gene is TRBJ2-1, the V gene TRBV7-9; TRBD2 might be the D (6 bases). The CDR3 has 17 residues. The V and J ends lost 5 bases and 0 bases respectively, with 17 bases between them. Germline-derived CDR1 and CDR2 are SEHNR and FQNEAQ (reference sequence). CDR3 loop: CASSPRGAGSSYNEQFF. CDR3 nucleotide sequence: TGTGCCAGCAGCCCTCGGGGCGCGGGGAGCTCCTACAATGAGCAGTTCTTC. Filled out from reference TRBV7-9 and TRBJ2-1, the complete variable domain reads DTGVSQNPRHKITKRGQNVTFRCDPISEHNRLYWYRQTLGQGPEFLTYFQNEAQLEKSRLLSDRFSAERPKGSFSTLEIQRTEQGDSAMYLCASSPRGAGSSYNEQFFGPGTRLTVL.

The sample holds many counts of this clonotype. In DNA form, the CDR3 reads TGTGCCAGCAGCTTAGAAGGCGGCAGGGGCAATCAGCCCCAGCATTTT. Translation gives CASSLEGGRGNQPQHF. This sequence joins TRBV7-2 and TRBJ1-5; D perhaps matches TRBD1 (5 bases). V was cut by 1 base and J by 2 bases, with 12 bases left in between. The CDR3 spans 16 residues. Germline-derived CDR1 and CDR2 are SGHTA and FQGNSA. The full variable domain, its missing parts supplied by reference TRBV7-2 and TRBJ1-5, is GAGVSQSPSNKVTEKGKDVELRCDPISGHTALYWYRQSLGQGLEFLIYFQGNSAPDKSGLPSDRFSAERTGGSVSTLTIQRTQQEDSAVYLCASSLEGGRGNQPQHFGDGTRLSIL.

This clonotype has a count of ten or more. V usage is TRBV9 and J usage is TRBJ2-2; 9 bases agree with TRBD2. Per the germline V gene, CDR1 is SGDLS and CDR2 is YYNGEE. The CDR3 length is 15 residues. After removal of 7 bases from V and 1 base from J, the junction contained 5 bases not matched to a gene. The CDR3 region has the DNA TGTGCCAGCCGTGGAGCGGGGGGGAACACCGGGGAGCTGTTTTTT. Translation: CASRGAGGNTGELFF.

V is TRBV29-1 and J is TRBJ2-2; 8 nucleotides match TRBD2. Germline lookup yields CDR1 SQVTM and CDR2 ANQGSEA. The CDR3 runs to 16 residues. J was trimmed by 2 bases and V by 7 bases; bases with no gene match: 12. The CDR3 nucleotides read TGCAGCGCCGGGGGGGTCTACTCCTATAACACCGGGGAGCTGTTTTTT. Translated, it gives CSAGGVYSYNTGELFF.

This clonotype was seen a few times. This chain uses TRBV6-2 or TRBV6-3 with TRBJ2-1; 8 positions match TRBD2. Germline lookup yields CDR1 MNHEY and CDR2 SVGEGT. Germline trimming cut 2 bases from V and 0 bases from J; bases unmatched to any gene: 6. The CDR3 extends over 17 amino acids. CDR3 coding DNA: TGTGCCAGCAGTTACAGCACTAGCGGAAGCTCCTACAATGAGCAGTTCTTC. As protein: CASSYSTSGSSYNEQFF.

This chain uses TRBV6-6 with TRBJ2-5, with a weak D call TRBD2 (6 bases). Per the germline V gene, CDR1 is MNHNY and CDR2 is SVGAGI (reference sequence). The CDR3 runs to 16 residues. The V gene lost 4 bases and the J gene lost 0 bases, with 15 bases spanning the gap. CDR3 nucleotide sequence: TGTGCCAGCAGTTCTGAGACTAGGAAATACCAAGAGACCCAGTACTTC. Encoded protein: CASSSETRKYQETQYF.

The rearrangement uses TRBV4-2 and TRBJ1-4; 7 bases match TRBD1. The trim removed 2 bases at V and 8 bases at J, leaving 23 bases unmatched. The germline CDR1 and CDR2 sequences are LGHNA and YNFKEQ. The CDR3 extends over 20 amino acids. The CDR3 DNA sequence: TGTGCCAGCAGCCAATACGGGTTAGGGGGCGCGGCGACAAGGGACGAAAAACTGTTTTTT. As protein: CASSQYGLGGAATRDEKLFF.

The J gene is TRBJ2-1, the V gene TRBV9; the D gene is possibly TRBD2 (7 bases). Germline V gives CDR1 SGDLS, CDR2 YYNGEE. Trimming took off 0 bases at V and 0 bases at J, with 13 bases between the two ends. CDR3 length: 17 residues. Here the CDR3 reads CASSVGGGAGSYNEQFF. The CDR3 coding sequence is TGTGCCAGCAGCGTAGGAGGGGGGGCAGGCTCCTACAATGAGCAGTTCTTC. Together with reference TRBV9 and TRBJ2-1, the CDR3 gives the full variable domain: DSGVTQTPKHLITATGQRVTLRCSPRSGDLSVYWYQQSLDQGLQFLIQYYNGEERAKGNILERFSAQQFPDLHSELNLSSLELGDSALYFCASSVGGGAGSYNEQFFGPGTRLTVL.

The chain couples TRBV15 to TRBJ1-2, with 7 bases aligning to TRBD1. CDR3 length: 15 residues. J lost 0 bases, V lost 4 bases, and 5 bases had no gene match. From germline, CDR1 is LNHNV and CDR2 YYDKDF (reference sequence). CDR3 DNA: TGTGCCACCAGCACGCGGACAGGAGCTAACTATGGCTACACCTTC. Its protein is CATSTRTGANYGYTF.

This clonotype was picked up a small number of times. The rearrangement joins TRBV19 to TRBJ1-6, with D uncertain. The CDR3 length is 12 residues. The germline V gene has CDR1 LNHDA and CDR2 SQIVND (reference sequence). The V and J ends lost 3 bases and 14 bases respectively, with 11 bases between them. Written as DNA, the CDR3 is TGTGCCAGTAGTATCCACGGGCAATCCCTCCACTTT. Translated: CASSIHGQSLHF.

The chain couples TRBV7-3 to TRBJ1-6, with D maybe TRBD1 (6 bases). Trimming shortened V by 4 bases and J by 7 bases, and 17 bases separated the two germline ends. CDR3 length: 16 amino acids. Germline loops: CDR1 SGHTA, CDR2 FQGTGA. CDR3 in DNA: TGTGCCAGCAGCTCCGCCAATGGACAGCTCAATTCACCCCTCCACTTT. It encodes CASSSANGQLNSPLHF.

The chain is built from TRBV7-2 and TRBJ1-2; 8 bases agree with TRBD1. Trimming took 3 bases from V and 4 from J; bases not matched to a gene: 7. This CDR3 spans 15 amino acids. The germline gives CDR1 SGHTA, CDR2 FQGNSA. The CDR3 sequence: CASSFGMGQVYGYTF. For the CDR3, the DNA is TGTGCCAGCAGCTTTGGTATGGGACAGGTCTATGGCTACACCTTC. Combining the CDR3 with reference TRBV7-2 and TRBJ1-2 gives the whole variable domain GAGVSQSPSNKVTEKGKDVELRCDPISGHTALYWYRQSLGQGLEFLIYFQGNSAPDKSGLPSDRFSAERTGGSVSTLTIQRTQQEDSAVYLCASSFGMGQVYGYTFGSGTRLTVV.

The chain combines TRBV12-3 or TRBV12-4 with TRBJ1-3; tentatively, D is TRBD1 (5 bases). This CDR3 region has 15 residues. The V and J ends lost 6 bases and 9 bases respectively, with 21 bases between them. CDR3 bases: TGTGCCAGCAGCCCCCCTCGGGACTTCTCAGTCACCATATATTTT. Translated, it gives CASSPPRDFSVTIYF.

This chain connects TRBV29-1 to TRBJ2-1; TRBD1 might be the D (5 bases). The V end was cut by 0 bases, the J end by 4 bases, with 13 bases between. In germline, CDR1 is SQVTM, CDR2 ANQGSEA. The length of the CDR3 is 15 residues. As DNA, the CDR3 is TGCAGCGTTGAAGATCCCAGGGCTCTATACAATGAGCAGTTCTTC. This encodes CSVEDPRALYNEQFF.

This clonotype was detected only a few times. The chain couples TRBV7-4 to TRBJ2-5, with 13 positions matching TRBD2. CDR1 SGHVT and CDR2 SQSDAQ come from the germline V gene. The CDR3 sequence is 17 residues long. V lost 5 bases to trimming and J lost 5 bases; unmatched junction nucleotides: 11. Here the CDR3 reads CASSELTSGGSMETQYF. In DNA form, the CDR3 reads TGTGCCAGCAGCGAACTGACTAGCGGGGGGTCTATGGAGACCCAGTACTTC.

CDR3 bases: TGTGCCAGCAGTTACTCGACTACCGGGACAGGCCAAGAGACCCAGTACTTC. It specifies CASSYSTTGTGQETQYF. The chain is built from TRBV6-5 and TRBJ2-5, with 8 bases that match TRBD1. V lost 0 bases and J lost 1; bases outside the gene matches: 7. Germline lookup yields CDR1 MNHEY and CDR2 SVGAGI. This CDR3 spans 17 amino acids.

The chain links TRBV27 to TRBJ1-4, with D uncertain. CDR1 and CDR2 (germline): MNHEY, SMNVEV (reference sequence). The V end lost 1 base, the J end lost 4 bases, and 10 bases lay between the germline ends. This CDR3 spans 15 amino acids. CDR3 loop: CASSLFISNNEKLFF. CDR3 nucleotide sequence: TGTGCCAGCAGTTTATTCATCTCCAATAATGAAAAACTGTTTTTT.

This clonotype was detected a few times. This chain joins TRBV28 and TRBJ2-5, with TRBD2 as a possible D gene (6 bases). V was trimmed by 5 bases and J by 5 bases, leaving 15 bases between them. The germline V gene has CDR1 MDHEN and CDR2 SYDVKM. CDR3 length: 14 amino acids. This CDR3 reads CASSRDSLTETQYF. Written as DNA, the CDR3 is TGTGCCAGCAGTAGGGACTCATTAACCGAGACCCAGTACTTC.

This clonotype was seen only a few times. The V call is TRBV7-8, the J call TRBJ1-1, with D possibly being TRBD1 (6 bases). The CDR3 spans 11 residues. CDR1 SGHVS and CDR2 FQNEAQ come from the germline V gene. V shed 6 bases and J shed 10 bases, with 12 bases lying between them. The DNA for the CDR3 is TGTGCCAGCAGTCCCGGGGGGCTAGCTTTCTTT. Encoded protein: CASSPGGLAFF.

CDR3 amino acids: CASSTGEYNSPLHF. The CDR3 coding sequence is TGTGCCAGCAGTACAGGGGAGTATAATTCACCCCTCCACTTT. The J gene is TRBJ1-6, the V gene TRBV27; 7 bases align to TRBD1. The CDR3 is 14 residues long. Trimming cost V 5 bases and J 4 bases; bases outside gene matches: 2. The germline gives CDR1 MNHEY, CDR2 SMNVEV (reference sequence).

Concerning this clonotype: A much bigger clone sits one base away, suggesting this may be a read error. The V call is TRBV7-3, the J call TRBJ1-2; 8 nucleotides agree with TRBD1. The CDR3 runs 16 residues. Germline V gives CDR1 SGHTA, CDR2 FQGTGA. The chain's CDR3 is CPSTNHEDREFYGYTF. The CDR3 DNA is TGTCCCAGCACCAATCACGAGGACAGGGAATTCTATGGCTACACCTTC.